The sequence of this T cell receptor (beta chain) was determined in a study of blood T cell repertoires in COVID-19. On the study more broadly: There were acute and convalescent COVID-19 samples, and they came from the United States, Italy and Spain. The analysed material was cDNA or gDNA that came from T cells, B-cell-depleted T cells, or PBMCs.

This clone was recorded once. Data came from immunoSEQ multiplex PCR; TCRdb stores just in-frame clones and leaves some out. The sample yields around 190,000 clones, around 85% seen once. The CDR3 extends over 15 amino acids. The germline CDR1 and CDR2 sequences are LGHDT and YNNKEL (reference sequence). V lost 2 bases to trimming and J lost 5 bases; unmatched junction nucleotides: 8. Participants were aged roughly 18 to 89 years, lived in 24 US areas, and enrolled virtually. The sequencing sample was made of PBMCs or T cells enriched from blood (not recorded which). The genes are TRBV3-1 (or the pseudogene TRBV3-2) and TRBJ2-5; 7 bases align to TRBD1. This TCR derives from a woman aged 25 to 39 who had recovered from COVID-19. CDR3 sequence reads: CASSQNRGIVETQYF. The CDR3 DNA reads TGTGCCAGCAGCCAAAACAGGGGTATTGTGGAGACCCAGTACTTC.